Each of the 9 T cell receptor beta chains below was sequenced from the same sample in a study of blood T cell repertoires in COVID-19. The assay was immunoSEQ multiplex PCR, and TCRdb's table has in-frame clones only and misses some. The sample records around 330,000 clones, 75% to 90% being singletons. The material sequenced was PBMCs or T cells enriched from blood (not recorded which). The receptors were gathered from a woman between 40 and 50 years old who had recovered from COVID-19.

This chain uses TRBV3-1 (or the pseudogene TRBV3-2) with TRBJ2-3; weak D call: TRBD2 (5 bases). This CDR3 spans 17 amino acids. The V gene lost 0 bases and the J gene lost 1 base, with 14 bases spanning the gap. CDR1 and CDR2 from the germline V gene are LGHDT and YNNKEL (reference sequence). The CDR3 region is CASSQDSRLSRTDTQYF. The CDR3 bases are TGTGCCAGCAGCCAAGATAGCCGACTATCACGCACAGATACGCAGTATTTT.

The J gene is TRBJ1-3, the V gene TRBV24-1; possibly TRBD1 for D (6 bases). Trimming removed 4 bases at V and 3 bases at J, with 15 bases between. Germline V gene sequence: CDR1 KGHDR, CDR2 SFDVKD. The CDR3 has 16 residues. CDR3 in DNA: TGTGCCACCAGTGACTCGGGCCAGGGGTATGGAAACACCATATATTTT. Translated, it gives CATSDSGQGYGNTIYF.

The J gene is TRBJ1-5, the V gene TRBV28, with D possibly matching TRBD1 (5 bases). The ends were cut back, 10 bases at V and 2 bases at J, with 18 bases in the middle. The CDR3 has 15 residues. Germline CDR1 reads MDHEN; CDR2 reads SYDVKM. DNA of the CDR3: TGTGCCACCCTACCTGGGGGGATAGGCAATCAGCCCCAGCATTTT. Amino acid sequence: CATLPGGIGNQPQHF.

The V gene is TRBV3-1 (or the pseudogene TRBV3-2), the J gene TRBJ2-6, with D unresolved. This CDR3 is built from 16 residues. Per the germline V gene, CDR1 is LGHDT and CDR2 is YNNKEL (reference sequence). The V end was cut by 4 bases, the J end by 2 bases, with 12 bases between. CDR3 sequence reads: CASSLPLVTGANVLTF. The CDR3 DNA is TGTGCCAGCAGCCTTCCCCTAGTGACTGGGGCCAACGTCCTGACTTTC.

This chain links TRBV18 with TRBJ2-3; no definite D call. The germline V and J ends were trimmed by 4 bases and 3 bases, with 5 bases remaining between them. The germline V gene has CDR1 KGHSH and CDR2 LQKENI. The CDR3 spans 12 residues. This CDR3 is CASSLATDTQYF. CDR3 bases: TGTGCCAGCTCACTGGCAACAGATACGCAGTATTTT.

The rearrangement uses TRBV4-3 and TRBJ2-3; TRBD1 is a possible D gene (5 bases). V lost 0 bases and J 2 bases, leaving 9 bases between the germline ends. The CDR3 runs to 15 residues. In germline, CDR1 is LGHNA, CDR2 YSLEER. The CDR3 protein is CASSQDDSDTDTQYF. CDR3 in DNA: TGCGCCAGCAGCCAAGATGACAGTGACACAGATACGCAGTATTTT.

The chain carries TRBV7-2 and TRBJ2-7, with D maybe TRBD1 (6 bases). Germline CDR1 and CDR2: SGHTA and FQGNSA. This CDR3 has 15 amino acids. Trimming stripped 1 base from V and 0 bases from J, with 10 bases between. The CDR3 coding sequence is TGTGCCAGCAGCTTAGAAAGACAGGCCTCCTACGAGCAGTACTTC. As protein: CASSLERQASYEQYF.

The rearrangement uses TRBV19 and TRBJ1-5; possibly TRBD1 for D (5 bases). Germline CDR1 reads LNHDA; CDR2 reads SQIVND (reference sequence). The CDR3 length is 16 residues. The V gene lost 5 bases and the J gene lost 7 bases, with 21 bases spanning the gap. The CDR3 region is CASSDRLRQSPQPQHF. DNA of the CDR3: TGTGCCAGTAGTGATCGACTCCGACAGTCTCCGCAGCCCCAGCATTTT. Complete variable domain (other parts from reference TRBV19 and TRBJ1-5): DGGITQSPKYLFRKEGQNVTLSCEQNLNHDAMYWYRQDPGQGLRLIYYSQIVNDFQKGDIAEGYSVSREKKESFPLTVTSAQKNPTAFYLCASSDRLRQSPQPQHFGDGTRLSIL.

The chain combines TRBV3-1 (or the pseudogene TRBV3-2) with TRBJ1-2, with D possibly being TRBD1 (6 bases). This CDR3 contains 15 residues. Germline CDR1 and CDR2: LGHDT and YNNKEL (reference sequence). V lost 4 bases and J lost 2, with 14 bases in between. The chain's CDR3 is CASSPQGKGNYGYTF. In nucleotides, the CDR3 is TGTGCCAGCAGCCCCCAGGGGAAAGGAAACTATGGCTACACCTTC.